This T cell receptor beta chain was retrieved from a study of blood T cell repertoires in COVID-19. Each participant's cohort was designated according to participant-reported clinical history. Each recovered donor of Cohort 3 presented with two negative PCRs, clearance, or symptom resolution. CDR3 length: 15 residues. The V gene's germline CDR1 is SNHLY and CDR2 FYNNEI. V gave up 6 bases and J gave up 2 bases; unmatched junction bases: 7. How the authors handled the data: By means of reference gene primer amplification, nucleated cell counts were estimated. TCRdb's copy holds only in-frame clones and misses some; the assay was immunoSEQ multiplex PCR. That table furnishes V, J and clone size, whereas the DNA furnished D and trimming. This sample has roughly 500,000 clones, with about nine tenths found just once.

Material for sequencing was PBMCs or T cells enriched from blood (not recorded which). The V call is TRBV2, the J call TRBJ1-5; 7 bases are a match to TRBD1. The TCR originated in a woman aged 55-69 years who had recovered from COVID-19. CDR3 sequence: CASRSTGLGNQPQHF. The CDR3 bases are TGTGCCAGCAGATCGACAGGGTTGGGCAATCAGCCCCAGCATTTT. Looking up the rest from reference TRBV2 and TRBJ1-5 gives the full variable domain: EPEVTQTPSHQVTQMGQEVILRCVPISNHLYFYWYRQILGQKVEFLVSFYNNEISEKSEIFDDQFSVERPDGSNFTLKIRSTKLEDSAMYFCASRSTGLGNQPQHFGDGTRLSIL.